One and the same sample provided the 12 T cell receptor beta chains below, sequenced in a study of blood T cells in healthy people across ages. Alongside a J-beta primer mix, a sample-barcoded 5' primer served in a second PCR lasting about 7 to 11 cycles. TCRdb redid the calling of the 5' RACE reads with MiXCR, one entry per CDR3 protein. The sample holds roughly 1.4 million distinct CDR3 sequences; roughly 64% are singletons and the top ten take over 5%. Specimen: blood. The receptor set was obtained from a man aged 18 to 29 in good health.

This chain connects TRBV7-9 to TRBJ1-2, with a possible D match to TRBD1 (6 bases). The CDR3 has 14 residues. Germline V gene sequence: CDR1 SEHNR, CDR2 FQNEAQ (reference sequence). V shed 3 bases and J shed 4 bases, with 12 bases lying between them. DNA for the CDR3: TGTGCCAGCAGCTTCGAGGGGGGCTTCTATGGCTACACCTTC. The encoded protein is CASSFEGGFYGYTF. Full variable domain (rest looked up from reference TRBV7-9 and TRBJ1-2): DTGVSQNPRHKITKRGQNVTFRCDPISEHNRLYWYRQTLGQGPEFLTYFQNEAQLEKSRLLSDRFSAERPKGSFSTLEIQRTEQGDSAMYLCASSFEGGFYGYTFGSGTRLTVV.

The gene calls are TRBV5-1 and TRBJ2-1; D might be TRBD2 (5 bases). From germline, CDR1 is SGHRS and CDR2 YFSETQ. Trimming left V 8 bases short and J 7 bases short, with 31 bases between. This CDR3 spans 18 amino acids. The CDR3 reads CARPAAWRYYLEENEQFF. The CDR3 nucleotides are TGCGCCAGGCCAGCAGCTTGGAGGTATTACCTAGAGGAGAATGAGCAGTTCTTC.

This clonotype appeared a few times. As DNA, the CDR3 is TGTGCCAGCAGCTTGCGGCAGGGGGGGAACAATGAGCAGTTCTTC. This encodes CASSLRQGGNNEQFF. The rearrangement links TRBV5-5 to TRBJ2-1, with D possibly being TRBD1 or TRBD2 (7 bases each). Germline CDR1 reads SGHKS; CDR2 reads YYEKEE (reference sequence). This CDR3 is 15 amino acids long. The ends were cut back, 1 base at V and 5 bases at J, with 13 bases in the middle. The complete variable domain, with remaining parts taken from reference TRBV5-5 and TRBJ2-1, reads DAGVTQSPTHLIKTRGQQVTLRCSPISGHKSVSWYQQVLGQGPQFIFQYYEKEERGRGNFPDRFSARQFPNYSSELNVNALLLGDSALYLCASSLRQGGNNEQFFGPGTRLTVL.

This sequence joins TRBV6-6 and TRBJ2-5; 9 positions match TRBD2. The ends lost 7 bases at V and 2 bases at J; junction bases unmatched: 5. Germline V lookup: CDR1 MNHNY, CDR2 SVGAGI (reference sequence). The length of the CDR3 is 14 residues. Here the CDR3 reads CASMTSGYQETQYF. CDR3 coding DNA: TGTGCCAGCATGACTAGCGGCTATCAAGAGACCCAGTACTTC.

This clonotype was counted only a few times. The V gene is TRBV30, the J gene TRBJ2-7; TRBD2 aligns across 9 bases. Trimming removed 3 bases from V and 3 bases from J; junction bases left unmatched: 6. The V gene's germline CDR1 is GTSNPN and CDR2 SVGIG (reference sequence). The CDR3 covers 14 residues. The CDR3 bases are TGTGCCTGGAGCCTAGCGGGAATAGTCTACGAGCAGTACTTC. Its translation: CAWSLAGIVYEQYF.

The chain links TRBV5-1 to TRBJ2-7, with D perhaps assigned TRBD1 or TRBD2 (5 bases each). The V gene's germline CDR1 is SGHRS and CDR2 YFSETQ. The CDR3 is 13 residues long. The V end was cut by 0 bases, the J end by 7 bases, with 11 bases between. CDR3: CASSLEIGGEQYF. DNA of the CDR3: TGCGCCAGCAGCTTGGAAATTGGGGGAGAGCAGTACTTC. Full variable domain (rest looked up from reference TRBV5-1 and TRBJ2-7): KAGVTQTPRYLIKTRGQQVTLSCSPISGHRSVSWYQQTPGQGLQFLFEYFSETQRNKGNFPGRFSGRQFSNSRSEMNVSTLELGDSALYLCASSLEIGGEQYFGPGTRLTVT.

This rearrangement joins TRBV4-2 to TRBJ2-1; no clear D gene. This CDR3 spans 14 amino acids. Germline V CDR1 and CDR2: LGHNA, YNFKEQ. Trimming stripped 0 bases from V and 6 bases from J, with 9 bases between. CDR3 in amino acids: CASSQESSSNEQFF. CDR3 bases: TGTGCCAGCAGCCAAGAGTCTAGTTCCAATGAGCAGTTCTTC.

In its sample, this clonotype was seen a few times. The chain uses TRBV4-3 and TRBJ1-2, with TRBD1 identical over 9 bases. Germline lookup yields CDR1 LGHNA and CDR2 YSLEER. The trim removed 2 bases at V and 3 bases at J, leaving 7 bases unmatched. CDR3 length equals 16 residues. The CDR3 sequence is CASSQSYRGPYYGYTF. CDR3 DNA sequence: TGCGCCAGCAGCCAATCCTACAGGGGGCCGTACTATGGCTACACCTTC.

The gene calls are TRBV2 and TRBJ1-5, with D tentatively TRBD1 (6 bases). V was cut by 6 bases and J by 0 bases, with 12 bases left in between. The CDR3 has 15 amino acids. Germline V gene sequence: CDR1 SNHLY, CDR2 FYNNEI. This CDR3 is CASRRQVLSNQPQHF. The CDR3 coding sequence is TGTGCCAGCAGAAGACAGGTACTTAGCAATCAGCCCCAGCATTTT.

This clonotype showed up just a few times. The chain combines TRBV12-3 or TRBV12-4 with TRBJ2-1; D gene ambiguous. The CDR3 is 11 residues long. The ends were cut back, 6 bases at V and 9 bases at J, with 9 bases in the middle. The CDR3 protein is CASRTAGEQFF. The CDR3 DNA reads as TGTGCCAGCAGAACAGCCGGTGAGCAGTTCTTC.

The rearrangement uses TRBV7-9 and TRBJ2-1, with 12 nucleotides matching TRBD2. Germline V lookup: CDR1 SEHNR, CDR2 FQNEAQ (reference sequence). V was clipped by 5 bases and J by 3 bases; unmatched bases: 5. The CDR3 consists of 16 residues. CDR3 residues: CASSPGLAGYYNEQFF. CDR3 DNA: TGTGCCAGCAGCCCCGGACTAGCGGGGTACTACAATGAGCAGTTCTTC.

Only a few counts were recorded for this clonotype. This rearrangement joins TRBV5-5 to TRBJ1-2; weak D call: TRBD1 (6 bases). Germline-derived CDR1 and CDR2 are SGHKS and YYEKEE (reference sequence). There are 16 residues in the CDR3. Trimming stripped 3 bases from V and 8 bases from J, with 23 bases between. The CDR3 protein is CASSSKPGQLPMGYTF. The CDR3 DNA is TGTGCCAGCAGCTCGAAACCGGGACAATTGCCTATGGGCTACACCTTC. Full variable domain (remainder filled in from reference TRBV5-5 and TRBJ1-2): DAGVTQSPTHLIKTRGQQVTLRCSPISGHKSVSWYQQVLGQGPQFIFQYYEKEERGRGNFPDRFSARQFPNYSSELNVNALLLGDSALYLCASSSKPGQLPMGYTFGSGTRLTVV.